The 17 T cell receptor beta chains reported below all come from one sample, sequenced in a study of CD8 T cells in Susac syndrome. RNA was extracted with the RNeasy kit, and a quantity of about 0.45 to 1 ug was reverse transcribed using random hexamers. A single record per CDR3 protein comes from TCRdb applying MiXCR to the immunoSEQ multiplex PCR reads. This sample has fewer than 80,000 distinct CDR3 sequences, with about 95% found just once. Source material: CD8+ T cells from PBMCs. All receptors derive from a human donor in good health.

The J gene is TRBJ2-3, the V gene TRBV4-3; TRBD2 aligns across 11 bases. This CDR3 has 17 amino acids. From germline, CDR1 is LGHNA and CDR2 YSLEER. Unmatched junction bases numbered 6, after V lost 0 bases and J lost 4 bases. Here the CDR3 DNA reads TGCGCCAGCAGCCAAGATTTGACTAGCGGGGTGGCAGATACGCAGTATTTT. It translates to CASSQDLTSGVADTQYF.

The chain uses TRBV4-1 and TRBJ1-2, with D uncertain. The V end was cut by 0 bases, the J end by 1 base, with 9 bases between. Per the germline V gene, CDR1 is MGHRA and CDR2 is YSYEKL. The CDR3 spans 15 residues. CDR3 nucleotide sequence: TGCGCCAGCAGCCAAGAGGGTGGAAGTAACTATGGCTACACCTTC. Its translation is CASSQEGGSNYGYTF.

J is TRBJ2-4 and V is TRBV18; 10 bases line up with TRBD1. Trimming cost V 5 bases and J 5 bases; bases outside gene matches: 6. Germline assignment: CDR1 KGHSH and CDR2 LQKENI. The CDR3 is 15 residues long. DNA for the CDR3: TGTGCCAGCTCAGCTGGGACAGGGGCCCAAAACATTCAGTACTTC. This translates into CASSAGTGAQNIQYF. Full variable domain (outside the CDR3, taken from reference TRBV18 and TRBJ2-4): NAGVMQNPRHLVRRRGQEARLRCSPMKGHSHVYWYRQLPEEGLKFMVYLQKENIIDESGMPKERFSAEFPKEGPSILRIQQVVRGDSAAYFCASSAGTGAQNIQYFGAGTRLSVL.

The chain is built from TRBV5-8 and TRBJ2-5, with D perhaps matching TRBD1 or TRBD2 (6 bases each). In germline, CDR1 is SGHTS, CDR2 YDEGEE. The CDR3 is made up of 13 amino acids. The V end lost 10 bases, the J end lost 1 base, and 14 bases lay between the germline ends. CDR3 in DNA: TGTGCCGGGAGGAGGGGGATCCAAGAGACCCAGTACTTC. Translating it yields CAGRRGIQETQYF. The full variable domain, rest sourced from reference TRBV5-8 and TRBJ2-5, is EAGVTQSPTHLIKTRGQQATLRCSPISGHTSVYWYQQALGLGLQFLLWYDEGEERNRGNFPPRFSGRQFPNYSSELNVNALELEDSALYLCAGRRGIQETQYFGPGTRLLVL.

The sample holds one count of this clonotype. The rearrangement joins TRBV30 to TRBJ1-1; TRBD1 aligns across 9 bases. The CDR3 runs to 14 residues. The J segment lost 4 bases and the V segment lost 3 bases, leaving 6 bases of the junction unmatched. In germline, CDR1 is GTSNPN, CDR2 SVGIG (reference sequence). The CDR3, as DNA: TGTGCCTGGAGGACAGGGGGTTCGAGCACTGAAGCTTTCTTT. Translated, it gives CAWRTGGSSTEAFF.

The V and J genes are TRBV27 and TRBJ2-5, with D perhaps matching TRBD1 (5 bases). Germline CDR1 MNHEY, CDR2 SMNVEV (reference sequence). CDR3 length: 14 amino acids. Trimming pared 7 bases from V and 4 bases from J, leaving 16 bases between. The CDR3 spells CASKPHNQGETQYF. The CDR3, as DNA: TGTGCCAGCAAACCACACAATCAGGGAGAGACCCAGTACTTC.

The CDR3 DNA reads TGTGCCAGCAGCCCGGACTCCTATAATTCACCCCTCCACTTT. It is translated as CASSPDSYNSPLHF. The V gene is TRBV7-6, the J gene TRBJ1-6; D gene unclear. The germline CDR1 and CDR2 sequences are SGHVS and FNYEAQ. The CDR3 totals 14 residues. The V and J ends lost 5 bases and 0 bases respectively, with 5 bases between them.

The chain recombines TRBV9 with TRBJ2-3; possible D gene TRBD1, 5 bases. Germline V gene data show CDR1 as SGDLS and CDR2 as YYNGEE. CDR3 length equals 14 residues. With 2 bases removed from V and 2 bases from J, the gap between germline ends came to 9 bases. The CDR3 DNA sequence: TGTGCCAGCAGCGTGGGGCCTTTCACAGATACGCAGTATTTT. As protein: CASSVGPFTDTQYF.

The chain recombines TRBV9 with TRBJ2-5; TRBD1 matches at 11 bases. This CDR3 region has 15 residues. With 3 bases clipped from V and 2 bases from J, the junction kept 3 bases outside the gene matches. Germline V gene lookup returns CDR1 SGDLS and CDR2 YYNGEE. CDR3 DNA sequence: TGTGCCAGCAGCGCCCGGGACAGGGGGCAAGAGACCCAGTACTTC. Translation: CASSARDRGQETQYF.

The chain combines TRBV3-1 with TRBJ1-2; a possible D gene is TRBD1 (6 bases). The CDR3 contains 15 residues. The germline V gene encodes CDR1 LGHDT and CDR2 YNNKEL (reference sequence). V dropped 2 bases and J dropped 4 bases, with 14 bases sitting between them. The CDR3 DNA is TGTGCCAGCAGCCAAACAGGACAGCTAATCTATGGCTACACCTTC. Its translation is CASSQTGQLIYGYTF.

This chain joins TRBV7-9 and TRBJ2-1; 13 nucleotides match TRBD2. V gave up 5 bases and J gave up 11 bases; unmatched junction bases: 12. This CDR3 has 16 residues. From germline, CDR1 is SEHNR and CDR2 FQNEAQ (reference sequence). The CDR3 loop is CASSPSGLAGEPKQFF. The CDR3 DNA sequence: TGTGCCAGCAGCCCCTCCGGACTAGCGGGGGAACCCAAGCAGTTCTTC.

The chain couples TRBV5-4 to TRBJ2-3; TRBD2 aligns across 11 bases. Trimming at V came to 4 bases and at J to 3 bases, leaving 4 bases not matched to a gene. The CDR3 has 15 residues. Germline loops: CDR1 SGHNT, CDR2 YYREEE (reference sequence). The CDR3 here is CASSRGLAVTDTQYF. CDR3 bases: TGTGCCAGCAGCCGGGGACTAGCGGTAACAGATACGCAGTATTTT.

This clonotype appeared once. CDR3 in amino acids: CASSLAGTQDGNEQFF. Here the CDR3 DNA reads TGTGCCAGCAGTTTAGCCGGGACTCAGGACGGCAATGAGCAGTTCTTC. The V gene is TRBV12-3 or TRBV12-4, the J gene TRBJ2-1; perhaps TRBD2 as D (6 bases). This CDR3 spans 16 amino acids. V dropped 0 bases and J dropped 6 bases, with 15 bases sitting between them.

J is TRBJ1-1 and V is TRBV12-3 or TRBV12-4; no clear D. The V gene lost 7 bases and the J gene lost 1 base, with 10 bases spanning the gap. The CDR3 totals 13 residues. The CDR3: CASTDHPNTEAFF. Written as DNA, the CDR3 is TGTGCCAGCACAGACCACCCGAACACTGAAGCTTTCTTT.

This chain joins TRBV4-1 and TRBJ2-1; D might be TRBD2 (7 bases). Per germline, CDR1 MGHRA and CDR2 YSYEKL. The CDR3 totals 17 residues. Trimming removed 0 bases from V and 2 bases from J, with 14 bases in between. The CDR3 DNA reads TGCGCCAGCAGCCAAGATCAACGGGGGGCCCCCTACAATGAGCAGTTCTTC. It specifies CASSQDQRGAPYNEQFF.

CDR3 nucleotide sequence: TGCGCCAGCAGCCTGACCTCTTCCGATGGAAACACCATATATTTT. Translated: CASSLTSSDGNTIYF. V gene TRBV4-1 combines with J gene TRBJ1-3; D is unresolved. Trimming removed 4 bases from V and 3 bases from J, with 13 bases in between. In germline, CDR1 is MGHRA, CDR2 YSYEKL. The CDR3 loop spans 15 amino acids.

This clonotype came up once. The gene calls are TRBV6-2 or TRBV6-3 and TRBJ1-1; D gene unclear. The germline gives CDR1 MNHEY, CDR2 SVGEGT. The V and J ends lost 1 base and 5 bases respectively, with 11 bases between them. This CDR3 is built from 14 residues. CDR3 protein: CASSYWTLRTEAFF. DNA of the CDR3: TGTGCCAGCAGTTACTGGACCCTCAGGACTGAAGCTTTCTTT.